The 17 T cell receptor beta chains reported below all come from one sample, sequenced in a study of T cell responses to AZD1222 COVID-19 vaccine. Assay: immunoSEQ multiplex PCR; the TCRdb copy retains only in-frame clones and omits some. The data hold 100,000 to 150,000 clones, with more than 85% observed a single time. The sequencing used peripheral blood, collected 28 days after the second AZD1222 dose. Receptors originate from an adult who received the AZD1222 COVID-19 vaccine.

The chain combines TRBV4-1 with TRBJ2-3; 7 positions match TRBD1. The CDR3 contains 14 residues. The ends lost 2 bases at V and 5 bases at J; junction bases unmatched: 4. Germline assignment: CDR1 MGHRA and CDR2 YSYEKL. Here the CDR3 reads CASSQRGPRDTQYF. In nucleotides, the CDR3 is TGCGCCAGCAGCCAAAGGGGGCCCCGAGATACGCAGTATTTT.

The gene calls are TRBV9 and TRBJ1-1; the D gene is possibly TRBD1 (5 bases). This CDR3 has 14 amino acids. Germline V gene data show CDR1 as SGDLS and CDR2 as YYNGEE. V dropped 0 bases and J dropped 4 bases, with 10 bases sitting between them. The CDR3 nucleotides are TGTGCCAGCAGCGTAGACGGGGGTGGCACTGAAGCTTTCTTT. This translates into CASSVDGGGTEAFF.

The chain carries TRBV20-1 and TRBJ1-2, with D maybe TRBD1 (5 bases). V lost 7 bases, J lost 5 bases, and 11 bases lay in between. Per germline, CDR1 DFQATT and CDR2 SNEGSKA (reference sequence). This CDR3 contains 11 residues. The DNA of the CDR3 is TGCAGTGTGCCGGGGCGATATGGCTACACCTTC. The encoded protein is CSVPGRYGYTF.

The chain has TRBV7-9 and TRBJ2-3, with 7 positions matching TRBD2. The ends lost 3 bases at V and 2 bases at J; junction bases unmatched: 5. Germline V gives CDR1 SEHNR, CDR2 FQNEAQ (reference sequence). CDR3 size: 15 residues. The CDR3 loop reads CASSFGSGLTDTQYF. In nucleotides, the CDR3 is TGTGCCAGCAGCTTTGGTAGCGGGCTCACAGATACGCAGTATTTT.

The J gene is TRBJ1-1, the V gene TRBV29-1; no clear D gene. Germline loops: CDR1 SQVTM, CDR2 ANQGSEA. The CDR3 has 14 amino acids. Trimming shortened V by 0 bases and J by 4 bases, and 12 bases separated the two germline ends. The CDR3 sequence: CSVEDWGGPTEAFF. CDR3 nucleotides: TGCAGCGTTGAAGATTGGGGAGGGCCCACTGAAGCTTTCTTT.

The gene calls are TRBV11-3 and TRBJ1-3; the match to TRBD1 covers 9 bases. V was clipped by 5 bases and J by 2 bases; unmatched bases: 4. Germline V gene lookup returns CDR1 SGHNT and CDR2 YENEEA. The CDR3 consists of 15 residues. The CDR3 is CASSTRTGAGNTIYF. In DNA, the CDR3 is TGTGCCAGCAGCACTCGGACAGGGGCTGGAAACACCATATATTTT. The full variable domain, its missing parts supplied by reference TRBV11-3 and TRBJ1-3, is EAGVVQSPRYKIIEKKQPVAFWCNPISGHNTLYWYLQNLGQGPELLIRYENEEAVDDSQLPKDRFSAERLKGVDSTLKIQPAELGDSAVYLCASSTRTGAGNTIYFGEGSWLTVV.

The chain couples TRBV10-1 to TRBJ2-7, with D possibly TRBD2 on 7 matching bases. This CDR3 comprises 14 residues. Germline V gives CDR1 WNHNN, CDR2 SYGVQD (reference sequence). Deletions cut 4 bases from V and 1 base from J, with 11 bases between. CDR3 DNA: TGCGCCAGCAGTGTTGCGGGGGCGTCCTACGAGCAGTACTTC. Translated, it gives CASSVAGASYEQYF.

V is TRBV19 and J is TRBJ2-3; D not certain. The V gene's germline CDR1 is LNHDA and CDR2 SQIVND (reference sequence). The V gene lost 10 bases and the J gene lost 1 base, with 15 bases spanning the gap. The CDR3 extends over 14 amino acids. This chain's CDR3 is CATRKGGGTDTQYF. Written as DNA, the CDR3 is TGTGCCACAAGGAAGGGTGGGGGCACAGATACGCAGTATTTT.

The rearrangement uses TRBV5-1 and TRBJ2-1; D is possibly TRBD1 (6 bases). The CDR3 extends over 13 amino acids. The V end lost 2 bases, the J end lost 10 bases, and 13 bases lay between the germline ends. CDR1 SGHRS and CDR2 YFSETQ come from the germline V gene. CDR3 residues: CASSFTGPGEQFF. In DNA, the CDR3 is TGCGCCAGCAGCTTTACAGGGCCCGGGGAGCAGTTCTTC.

This clone was seen a few times. Here the CDR3 DNA reads TGTGCCAGCAGCTTTAGCGGGGGTAATCTCGACGAGCAGTACTTC. Translating gives CASSFSGGNLDEQYF. The chain links TRBV5-4 to TRBJ2-7, with TRBD2 identical over 9 bases. From germline, CDR1 is SGHNT and CDR2 YYREEE (reference sequence). The length of the CDR3 is 15 residues. Unmatched junction bases numbered 8, after V lost 2 bases and J lost 5 bases.

This clone showed up just once. The V gene is TRBV11-2, the J gene TRBJ2-3; TRBD2 aligns across 7 bases. This CDR3 spans 15 amino acids. V shed 7 bases, J shed 6 bases, and the junction held 13 bases outside the gene matches. Germline CDR1 and CDR2: SGHAT and FQNNGV. The CDR3 is CASTQWGGERDTQYF. The CDR3 DNA sequence: TGTGCCAGCACCCAGTGGGGGGGAGAGCGGGATACGCAGTATTTT.

V usage is TRBV19 and J usage is TRBJ2-5, with 8 bases aligning to TRBD2. Germline loops: CDR1 LNHDA, CDR2 SQIVND (reference sequence). J gave up 7 bases and V 4 bases, and 2 bases lay outside the gene matches. The CDR3 has 12 amino acids. Written as DNA, the CDR3 is TGTGCCAGTAGTAACCGGGAGGGGACCCAGTACTTC. Protein product: CASSNREGTQYF.

The chain couples TRBV29-1 to TRBJ1-1; possible D gene TRBD1, 6 bases. Trimming stripped 2 bases from V and 5 bases from J, with 12 bases between. The CDR3 is 13 residues long. Germline V lookup: CDR1 SQVTM, CDR2 ANQGSEA. The CDR3 bases are TGCAGCGTTGAATCACAGGGTTTTACTGAAGCTTTCTTT. This sequence encodes CSVESQGFTEAFF.

The chain has TRBV3-1 (or the pseudogene TRBV3-2) and TRBJ1-6, with TRBD1 matching over 12 bases. V shed 3 bases and J 9 bases; nucleotides not matched to a gene: 3. The CDR3 totals 15 residues. CDR1 is LGHDT, CDR2 YNNKEL, per germline (reference sequence). Here the CDR3 DNA reads TGTGCCAGCAGCCAGAAGGGACAGGGGGCTTCACCCCTCCACTTT. This sequence encodes CASSQKGQGASPLHF.

The V call is TRBV27, the J call TRBJ1-5, with 11 nucleotides matching TRBD1. The germline V gene encodes CDR1 MNHEY and CDR2 SMNVEV (reference sequence). This CDR3 is built from 16 residues. After removal of 0 bases from V and 2 bases from J, the junction contained 0 bases not matched to a gene. The CDR3 DNA reads TGTGCCAGCAGTTTATCGGGACAGGGGGGCAATCAGCCCCAGCATTTT. Its protein product is CASSLSGQGGNQPQHF.

In the case of this clone: Within the sample, other DNA sequences also encode this same CDR3. The chain links TRBV5-1 to TRBJ2-1, with D unclear. Germline V gene data show CDR1 as SGHRS and CDR2 as YFSETQ. V was cut by 0 bases and J by 1 base, with 8 bases left in between. This CDR3 comprises 15 residues. The CDR3 DNA reads as TGCGCCAGCAGCTTGGTTGGCGGATCCTACAATGAGCAGTTCTTC. It yields the protein CASSLVGGSYNEQFF.

This clone was recorded once. The chain carries TRBV5-6 and TRBJ2-1; D might be TRBD1 (6 bases). The ends were cut back, 3 bases at V and 2 bases at J, with 12 bases in the middle. Germline V gene data show CDR1 as SGHDT and CDR2 as YYEEEE. CDR3 length equals 15 residues. The CDR3 DNA reads as TGTGCCAGCAGCTCTCTTGGGACACCCTACAATGAGCAGTTCTTC. Its translation: CASSSLGTPYNEQFF. Variable domain in full (rest from reference TRBV5-6 and TRBJ2-1): DAGVTQSPTHLIKTRGQQVTLRCSPKSGHDTVSWYQQALGQGPQFIFQYYEEEERQRGNFPDRFSGHQFPNYSSELNVNALLLGDSALYLCASSSLGTPYNEQFFGPGTRLTVL.